Each of the 21 T cell receptor beta chains below was sequenced from the same sample in a study of T cells expressing NK-cell markers (dated by TCRdb to about 2020). Receptors were amplified or captured by 5' RACE. Instrument on record: Illumina HiSeq 2000. The reads underwent TCRdb reprocessing, giving one record for each CDR3 protein sequence and no DNA. The sample table gives hundreds of thousands of distinct CDR3 sequences. About 7.1% of the sample lies in the top ten. Input material: blood T cells: a sorted CD56 or NKG2C T cell subset, CD4+ or CD8+ T cells, or bulk PBMC T cells (not recorded which). The receptors here all came from a woman aged 18 to 75 in good health.

This chain joins TRBV7-2 and TRBJ2-5; without DNA, the TCRdb call of TRBD2 cannot be checked. The CDR3 has 17 residues. Germline V lookup: CDR1 SGHTA, CDR2 FQGNSA. CDR3 in amino acids: CASSVRRLAGGQGAQYF.

This chain uses TRBV6-1 with TRBJ2-1; TCRdb indicates TRBD1, and absent DNA this call remains unverified. Germline V CDR1 and CDR2: MNHNS, SASEGT. CDR3 length: 13 amino acids. The CDR3 is CASIKDSYNEQFF.

The chain links TRBV30 to TRBJ2-7; TCRdb selects TRBD1, and the lack of DNA leaves this call unchecked. The CDR3 runs 12 residues. CDR1 GTSNPN and CDR2 SVGIG come from the germline V gene (reference sequence). This CDR3 reads CACSTGAYEQYF.

The V call is TRBV4-2, the J call TRBJ2-2. The CDR3 loop spans 13 amino acids. Germline CDR1 LGHNA, CDR2 YNFKEQ. The CDR3: CASSQDGTGELFF.

This chain connects TRBV11-2 to TRBJ2-1; TCRdb's D gene call, TRBD2, goes unchecked for lack of DNA. The germline CDR1 and CDR2 sequences are SGHAT and FQNNGV. The CDR3 has 15 residues. The CDR3 sequence: CASSDRLAGNNEQFF.

The chain has TRBV7-9 and TRBJ1-2; as DNA is missing, the TRBD1 call by TCRdb cannot be tested. Germline V gene data show CDR1 as SEHNR and CDR2 as FQNEAQ (reference sequence). This CDR3 contains 14 residues. This CDR3 reads CASSPDSFNYGYTF.

The CDR3 here is CASSSMRDTQYF. The rearrangement joins TRBV11-2 to TRBJ2-3. This CDR3 comprises 12 residues. Germline loops: CDR1 SGHAT, CDR2 FQNNGV.

V gene TRBV9 combines with J gene TRBJ1-1. The CDR3 is 15 amino acids. Germline loops: CDR1 SGDLS, CDR2 YYNGEE. CDR3 sequence: CASSVGPGVNTEAFF.

The rearrangement joins TRBV5-4 to TRBJ2-1. The germline V gene has CDR1 SGHNT and CDR2 YYREEE (reference sequence). The length of the CDR3 is 12 residues. Here the CDR3 reads CASSQVGVEQFF.

The chain couples TRBV19 to TRBJ1-3. CDR1 is LNHDA and CDR2 is SQIVND in the germline V gene (reference sequence). CDR3 length: 16 residues. CDR3 sequence reads: CASSPHAESSGNTIYF.

The J gene is TRBJ1-4, the V gene TRBV27; TCRdb lists TRBD1, though no DNA is available to test this call. Germline V gene lookup returns CDR1 MNHEY and CDR2 SMNVEV (reference sequence). The CDR3 has 14 residues. CDR3: CASSLGGASEKLFF.

This rearrangement joins TRBV12-3 or TRBV12-4 to TRBJ2-6. CDR3 length: 17 amino acids. CDR3: CASSPRGETSGANVLTF.

The chain is built from TRBV6-1 and TRBJ1-2. The CDR3 sequence is 15 residues long. From germline, CDR1 is MNHNS and CDR2 SASEGT. CDR3: CASSGKVTANYGYTF.

V is TRBV29-1 and J is TRBJ1-1; the TCRdb D gene call, TRBD1, has no DNA to confirm it. Per germline, CDR1 SQVTM and CDR2 ANQGSEA. The length of the CDR3 is 11 residues. CDR3 in amino acids: CSGTGNTEAFF.

The chain is built from TRBV5-6 and TRBJ1-1. The CDR3 contains 17 residues. Germline V lookup: CDR1 SGHDT, CDR2 YYEEEE. CDR3 region: CASSSRQTGLMNTEAFF.

The rearrangement uses TRBV12-3 or TRBV12-4 and TRBJ2-1; TCRdb gives TRBD2 as the D gene, but with no DNA this cannot be confirmed. The CDR3 is 15 amino acids. CDR3 residues: CASSWGLAGINEQFF.

The V gene is TRBV20-1, the J gene TRBJ1-3. Per germline, CDR1 DFQATT and CDR2 SNEGSKA (reference sequence). The CDR3 is 17 amino acids. The CDR3 loop reads CSAREKRDGFSGNTIYF.

The CDR3 region is CASSLSSSGTNEQFF. The chain combines TRBV28 with TRBJ2-1; TCRdb's D call, TRBD2, is unchecked because there is no DNA. Germline CDR1 and CDR2: MDHEN and SYDVKM. The CDR3 extends over 15 amino acids. Full variable domain (missing parts from reference TRBV28 and TRBJ2-1): DVKVTQSSRYLVKRTGEKVFLECVQDMDHENMFWYRQDPGLGLRLIYFSYDVKMKEKGDIPEGYSVSREKKERFSLILESASTNQTSMYLCASSLSSSGTNEQFFGPGTRLTVL.

The chain is built from TRBV4-1 and TRBJ2-3; the D gene TCRdb calls, TRBD1, cannot be checked with no DNA. Germline lookup yields CDR1 MGHRA and CDR2 YSYEKL. This CDR3 has 17 residues. Here the CDR3 reads CASSRDGRGPGTDTQYF.

The gene calls are TRBV4-3 and TRBJ2-1; TCRdb selects TRBD2, and the lack of DNA leaves this call unchecked. The V gene's germline CDR1 is LGHNA and CDR2 YSLEER. CDR3 length equals 14 residues. The CDR3: CASSQDLAREEQFF.

V gene TRBV10-3 combines with J gene TRBJ1-2. The CDR3 consists of 13 residues. The germline gives CDR1 ENHRY, CDR2 SYGVKD. This CDR3 is CAISDRQAFGYTF.